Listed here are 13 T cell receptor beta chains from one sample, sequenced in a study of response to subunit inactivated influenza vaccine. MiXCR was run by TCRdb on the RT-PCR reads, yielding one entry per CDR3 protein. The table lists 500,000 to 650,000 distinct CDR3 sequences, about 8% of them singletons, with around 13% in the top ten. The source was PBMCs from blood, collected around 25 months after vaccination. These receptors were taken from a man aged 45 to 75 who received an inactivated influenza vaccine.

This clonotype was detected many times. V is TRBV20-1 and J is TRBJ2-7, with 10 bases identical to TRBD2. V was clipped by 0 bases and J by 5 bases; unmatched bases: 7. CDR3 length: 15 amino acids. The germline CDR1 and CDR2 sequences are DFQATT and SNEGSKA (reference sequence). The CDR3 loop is CSARDLLAGDHEQYF. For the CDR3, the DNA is TGCAGTGCTAGAGATCTCCTAGCGGGAGACCACGAGCAGTACTTC.

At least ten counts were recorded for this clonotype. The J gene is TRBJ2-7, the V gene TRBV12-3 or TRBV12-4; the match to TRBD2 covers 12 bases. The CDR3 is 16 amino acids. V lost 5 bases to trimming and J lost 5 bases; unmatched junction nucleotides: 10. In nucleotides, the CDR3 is TGTGCCAGCAGTCTCCAAGGGACTAGCGGGTCACACGAGCAGTACTTC. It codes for CASSLQGTSGSHEQYF.

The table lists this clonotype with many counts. CDR3 in amino acids: CASSPQGVSPLHF. The CDR3 DNA follows: TGTGCCAGCAGCCCCCAAGGTGTCTCACCCCTCCACTTT. The chain combines TRBV12-3 or TRBV12-4 with TRBJ1-6; D call uncertain. The germline V and J ends were trimmed by 6 bases and 10 bases, with 13 bases remaining between them. The CDR3 has 13 residues.

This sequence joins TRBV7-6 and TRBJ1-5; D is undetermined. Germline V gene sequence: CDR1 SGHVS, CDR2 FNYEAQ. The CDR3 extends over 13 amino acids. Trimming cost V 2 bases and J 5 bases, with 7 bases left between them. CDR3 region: CASSLSGDQPQHF. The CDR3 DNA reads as TGTGCCAGCAGCTTATCCGGGGATCAGCCCCAGCATTTT.

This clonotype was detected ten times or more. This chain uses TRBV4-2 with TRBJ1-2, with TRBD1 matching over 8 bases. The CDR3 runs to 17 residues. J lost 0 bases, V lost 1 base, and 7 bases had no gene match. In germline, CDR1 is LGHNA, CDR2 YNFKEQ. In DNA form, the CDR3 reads TGTGCCAGCAGCCAAGCCATCCAGACAGGGGCTAACTATGGCTACACCTTC. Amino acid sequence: CASSQAIQTGANYGYTF.

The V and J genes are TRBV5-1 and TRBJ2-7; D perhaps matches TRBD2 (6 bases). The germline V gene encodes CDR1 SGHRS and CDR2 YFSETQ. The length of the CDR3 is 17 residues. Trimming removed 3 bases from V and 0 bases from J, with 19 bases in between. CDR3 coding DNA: TGCGCCAGCAGCTACGGGACCGAGGGGAGGTTCTCCTACGAGCAGTACTTC. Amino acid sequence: CASSYGTEGRFSYEQYF.

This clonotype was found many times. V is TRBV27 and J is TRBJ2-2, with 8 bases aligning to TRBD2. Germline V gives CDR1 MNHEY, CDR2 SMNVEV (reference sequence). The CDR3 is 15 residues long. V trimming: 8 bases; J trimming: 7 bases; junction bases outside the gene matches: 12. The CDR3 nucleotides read TGTGCCAGCGGGGGGCAGCGGGAGAGAAACGGGGAGCTGTTTTTT. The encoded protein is CASGGQRERNGELFF.

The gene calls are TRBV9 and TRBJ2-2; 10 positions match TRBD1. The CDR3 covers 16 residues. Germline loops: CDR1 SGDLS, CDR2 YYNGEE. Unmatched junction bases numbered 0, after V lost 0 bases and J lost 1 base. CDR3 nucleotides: TGTGCCAGCAGCGTAGGGACAGGGGGGAACACCGGGGAGCTGTTTTTT. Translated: CASSVGTGGNTGELFF.

The CDR3 sequence is CASSDAGTQYF. CDR3 bases: TGTGCCAGCAGTGACGCTGGGACCCAGTACTTC. The V and J genes are TRBV6-6 and TRBJ2-5; D not resolved. This CDR3 contains 11 residues. V was shortened by 5 bases and J by 7 bases, with 8 bases between the two germline ends. Germline CDR1 and CDR2: MNHNY and SVGAGI (reference sequence).

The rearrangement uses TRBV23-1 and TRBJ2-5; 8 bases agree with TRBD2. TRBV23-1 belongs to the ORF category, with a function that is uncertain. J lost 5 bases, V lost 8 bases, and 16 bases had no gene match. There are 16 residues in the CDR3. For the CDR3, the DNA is TGCGCCAGCTCTCTACCGGCGGGAGGCCCGAGGGAGACCCAGTACTTC. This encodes CASSLPAGGPRETQYF.

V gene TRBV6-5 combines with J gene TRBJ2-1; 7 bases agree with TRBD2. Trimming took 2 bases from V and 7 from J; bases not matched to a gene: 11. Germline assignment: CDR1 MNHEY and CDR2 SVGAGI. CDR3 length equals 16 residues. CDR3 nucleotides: TGTGCCAGCAGTTACCCGCCTCTGCGGGAGCGGAATGAGCAGTTCTTC. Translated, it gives CASSYPPLRERNEQFF.

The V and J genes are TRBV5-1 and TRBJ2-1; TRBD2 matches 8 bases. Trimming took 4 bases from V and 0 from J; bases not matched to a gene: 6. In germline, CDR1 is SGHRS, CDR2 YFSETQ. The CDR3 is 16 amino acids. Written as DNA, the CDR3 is TGCGCCAGCAGCCAACTCAGCGGGAGCTCCTACAATGAGCAGTTCTTC. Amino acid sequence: CASSQLSGSSYNEQFF.

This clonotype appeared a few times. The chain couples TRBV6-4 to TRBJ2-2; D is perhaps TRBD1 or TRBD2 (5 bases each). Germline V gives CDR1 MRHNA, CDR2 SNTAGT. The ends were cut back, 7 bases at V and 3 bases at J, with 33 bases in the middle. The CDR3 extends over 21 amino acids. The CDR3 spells CASMGLAVGTQDPPDTGELFF. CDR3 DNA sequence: TGTGCCAGCATGGGGTTGGCAGTCGGGACCCAAGACCCCCCCGACACCGGGGAGCTGTTTTTT.